Below, 15 T cell receptor beta chains from the same sample are listed, as sequenced in a study of shared clonotypes between healthy human individuals. Libraries were prepared by immunoSEQ multiplex PCR; TCRdb keeps only in-frame clonotypes and omits some of them. The repertoire holds 850,000 to 1,200,000 clones, about 75% seen once, with over 1.3% in the top ten. Sample: memory CD4+ T cells sorted from blood. Subset given: CD45RA-negative fraction. Source of these receptors: a man between 18 and 29 years old in good health.

The chain is built from TRBV7-2 and TRBJ1-5, with D maybe TRBD1 (5 bases). Germline CDR1 and CDR2: SGHTA and FQGNSA. V lost 1 base, J lost 5 bases, and 15 bases lay in between. This CDR3 region has 16 residues. The CDR3 is CASSLVGRLGDQPQHF. In DNA, the CDR3 is TGTGCCAGCAGCTTAGTTGGCAGATTGGGGGATCAGCCCCAGCATTTT.

V gene TRBV10-2 combines with J gene TRBJ2-5; the D is unclear. Germline CDR1 WSHSY, CDR2 SAAADI. The CDR3 spans 13 residues. V dropped 6 bases and J dropped 5 bases, with 13 bases sitting between them. The CDR3 sequence is CASRVQLGETQYF. The CDR3 DNA is TGCGCCAGCAGGGTTCAACTCGGGGAGACCCAGTACTTC.

V is TRBV5-6 and J is TRBJ1-2; D is uncertain. This CDR3 has 12 amino acids. Deletions cut 0 bases from V and 5 bases from J, with 5 bases between. The V gene's germline CDR1 is SGHDT and CDR2 YYEEEE. The CDR3 nucleotides are TGTGCCAGCAGCTTGGACACATATGGCTACACCTTC. As protein: CASSLDTYGYTF.

The CDR3, as DNA: TGTGCCAGCAGCTCGACCAAGTATACGCAGTATTTT. This sequence encodes CASSSTKYTQYF. The chain employs TRBV11-2 and TRBJ2-3; D is undetermined. V dropped 4 bases and J dropped 7 bases, with 9 bases sitting between them. The CDR3 extends over 12 amino acids. Looked up from germline, CDR1 is SGHAT and CDR2 is FQNNGV. The complete variable domain, with remaining parts taken from reference TRBV11-2 and TRBJ2-3, reads EAGVAQSPRYKIIEKRQSVAFWCNPISGHATLYWYQQILGQGPKLLIQFQNNGVVDDSQLPKDRFSAERLKGVDSTLKIQPAKLEDSAVYLCASSSTKYTQYFGPGTRLTVL.

In its sample, this clone was seen once. CDR3 protein: CASSFTSGRGAETQYF. The CDR3 coding sequence is TGCGCCAGCAGTTTTACTAGCGGGAGGGGGGCAGAGACCCAGTACTTC. The rearrangement uses TRBV10-2 and TRBJ2-5; 13 nucleotides match TRBD2. Germline-derived CDR1 and CDR2 are WSHSY and SAAADI. V shed 5 bases, J shed 4 bases, and the junction held 7 bases outside the gene matches. The CDR3 totals 16 residues.

The rearrangement joins TRBV6-5 to TRBJ1-5; a possible D gene is TRBD1 (6 bases). V lost 9 bases, J lost 1 base, and 16 bases lay in between. The CDR3 runs 15 residues. CDR1 and CDR2 from the germline V gene are MNHEY and SVGAGI. The CDR3 protein is CASQRGGGSNQPQHF. The CDR3, as DNA: TGTGCCAGTCAACGGGGAGGGGGGAGCAATCAGCCCCAGCATTTT.

CDR3 loop: CASSQNGRVRGYGYTF. CDR3 coding DNA: TGTGCCAGTAGCCAAAACGGCAGGGTACGAGGTTATGGCTACACCTTC. The V and J genes are TRBV19 and TRBJ1-2, with D perhaps TRBD1 (5 bases). Between the trimmed V and J ends, which lost 6 bases and 5 bases, there was a span of 22 bases. Germline CDR1 reads LNHDA; CDR2 reads SQIVND (reference sequence). This CDR3 comprises 16 residues.

The V call is TRBV19, the J call TRBJ2-2, with D perhaps TRBD1 (6 bases). Trimming removed 0 bases at V and 6 bases at J, with 11 bases between. Germline loops: CDR1 LNHDA, CDR2 SQIVND (reference sequence). CDR3 length: 15 amino acids. The CDR3 DNA follows: TGTGCCAGTAGTATAGAGGGCAGGGGCCCCGGGGAGCTGTTTTTT. Translated, it gives CASSIEGRGPGELFF.

The V gene is TRBV28, the J gene TRBJ1-1; D not resolved. Germline values: CDR1 MDHEN, CDR2 SYDVKM. The length of the CDR3 is 11 residues. V lost 6 bases and J lost 8, with 10 bases in between. The CDR3 protein is CASSLGVEAFF. Written as DNA, the CDR3 is TGTGCCAGCAGCCTAGGAGTCGAAGCTTTCTTT.

The chain has TRBV5-4 and TRBJ2-3; TRBD2 agrees at 10 bases. The CDR3 contains 18 residues. Trimming removed 1 base from V and 0 bases from J; junction bases left unmatched: 8. The germline V gene encodes CDR1 SGHNT and CDR2 YYREEE (reference sequence). The CDR3 DNA reads TGTGCCAGCAGCTTGTCTAGCGGGGGCCCTATTAGCACAGATACGCAGTATTTT. Its translation is CASSLSSGGPISTDTQYF.

V and J are TRBV5-1 and TRBJ2-5; D is undetermined. The CDR3 sequence is 12 residues long. V shed 4 bases and J shed 1 base, with 5 bases lying between them. CDR1 is SGHRS, CDR2 YFSETQ, per germline. DNA of the CDR3: TGCGCCAGCAGCGCGACCCAAGAGACCCAGTACTTC. It encodes CASSATQETQYF.

The chain links TRBV9 to TRBJ2-4; a possible D gene is TRBD2 (6 bases). The germline V and J ends were trimmed by 9 bases and 8 bases, with 24 bases remaining between them. Germline V gene data show CDR1 as SGDLS and CDR2 as YYNGEE. The CDR3 has 15 residues. CDR3: CAITQRATPRDIQYF. DNA of the CDR3: TGTGCCATCACACAGCGGGCCACCCCAAGGGACATTCAGTACTTC.

Details on this clone: Additional DNA sequences in this sample encode the identical CDR3. This rearrangement joins TRBV6-1 to TRBJ1-6, with D possibly matching TRBD1 (5 bases). The CDR3 is made up of 15 amino acids. Germline CDR1 and CDR2: MNHNS and SASEGT. V lost 6 bases to trimming and J lost 0 bases, with 9 bases between them. This CDR3 is CASSDRSSYNSPLHF. CDR3 coding DNA: TGTGCCAGCAGCGACAGAAGCTCCTATAATTCACCCCTCCACTTT.

The genes are TRBV7-2 and TRBJ2-5, with TRBD2 as a possible D gene (6 bases). The J call is uncertain, as TRBJ2-7 better fits the DNA end. Germline V gene lookup returns CDR1 SGHTA and CDR2 FQGNSA. The CDR3 has 15 residues. CDR3 bases: TGTGCCAGCAGCTCCGGGGGTAGGCCGAGGGACGAGCAGTACTTC. It specifies CASSSGGRPRDEQYF.

CDR3 loop: CASSRVQGGDEQFF. The CDR3 DNA follows: TGTGCCAGCAGCCGAGTACAGGGGGGAGATGAGCAGTTCTTC. This chain uses TRBV6-5 with TRBJ2-1; 8 bases fit TRBD1. The CDR3 is 14 residues long. V shed 6 bases and J 8 bases; nucleotides not matched to a gene: 9. Germline V gene lookup returns CDR1 MNHEY and CDR2 SVGAGI.